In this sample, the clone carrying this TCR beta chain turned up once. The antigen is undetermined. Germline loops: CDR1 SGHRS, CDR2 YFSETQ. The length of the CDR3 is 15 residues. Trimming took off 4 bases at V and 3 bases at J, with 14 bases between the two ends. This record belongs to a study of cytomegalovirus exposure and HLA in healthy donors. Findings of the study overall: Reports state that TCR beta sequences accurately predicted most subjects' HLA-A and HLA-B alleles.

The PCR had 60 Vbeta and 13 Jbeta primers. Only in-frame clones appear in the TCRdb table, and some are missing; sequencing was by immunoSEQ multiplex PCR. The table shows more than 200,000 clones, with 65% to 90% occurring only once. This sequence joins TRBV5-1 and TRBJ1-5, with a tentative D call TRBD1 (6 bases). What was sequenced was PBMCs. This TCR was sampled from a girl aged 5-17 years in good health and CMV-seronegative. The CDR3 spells CASSPGQNHNQPQHF. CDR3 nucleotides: TGCGCCAGCAGCCCGGGACAAAACCACAATCAGCCCCAGCATTTT. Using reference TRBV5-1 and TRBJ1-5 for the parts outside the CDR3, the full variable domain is KAGVTQTPRYLIKTRGQQVTLSCSPISGHRSVSWYQQTPGQGLQFLFEYFSETQRNKGNFPGRFSGRQFSNSRSEMNVSTLELGDSALYLCASSPGQNHNQPQHFGDGTRLSIL.